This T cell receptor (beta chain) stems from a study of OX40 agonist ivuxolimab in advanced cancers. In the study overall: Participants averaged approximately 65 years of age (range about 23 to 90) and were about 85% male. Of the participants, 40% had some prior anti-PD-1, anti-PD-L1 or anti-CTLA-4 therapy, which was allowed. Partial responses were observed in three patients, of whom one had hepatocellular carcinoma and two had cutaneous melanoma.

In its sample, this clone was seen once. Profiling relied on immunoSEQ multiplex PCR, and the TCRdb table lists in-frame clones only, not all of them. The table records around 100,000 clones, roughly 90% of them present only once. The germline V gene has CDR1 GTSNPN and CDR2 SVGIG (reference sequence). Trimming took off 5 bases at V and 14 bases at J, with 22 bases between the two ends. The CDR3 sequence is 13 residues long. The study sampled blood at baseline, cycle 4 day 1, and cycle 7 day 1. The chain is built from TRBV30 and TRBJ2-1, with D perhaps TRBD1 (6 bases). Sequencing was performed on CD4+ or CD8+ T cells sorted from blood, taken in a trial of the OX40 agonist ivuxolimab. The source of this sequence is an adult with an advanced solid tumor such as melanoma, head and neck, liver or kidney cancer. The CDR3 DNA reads TGTGCCTGGGCCGGGACCCCGACAGGTTGGGAGTTCTTC. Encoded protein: CAWAGTPTGWEFF.